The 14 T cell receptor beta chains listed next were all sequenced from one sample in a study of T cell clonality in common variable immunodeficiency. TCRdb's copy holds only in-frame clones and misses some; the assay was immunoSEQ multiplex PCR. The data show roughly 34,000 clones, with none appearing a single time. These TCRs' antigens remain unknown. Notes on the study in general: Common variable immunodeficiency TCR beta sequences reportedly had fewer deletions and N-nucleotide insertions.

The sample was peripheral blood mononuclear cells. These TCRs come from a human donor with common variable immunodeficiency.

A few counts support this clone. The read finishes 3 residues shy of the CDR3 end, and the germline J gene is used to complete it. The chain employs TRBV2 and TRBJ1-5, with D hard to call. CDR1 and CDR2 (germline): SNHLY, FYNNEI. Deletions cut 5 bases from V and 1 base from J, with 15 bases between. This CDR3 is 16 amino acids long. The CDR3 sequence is CASSKGPSGSNQPQHF. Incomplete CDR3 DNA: TGTGCCAGCAGTAAAGGACCCTCCGGGAGCAATCAGCCC.

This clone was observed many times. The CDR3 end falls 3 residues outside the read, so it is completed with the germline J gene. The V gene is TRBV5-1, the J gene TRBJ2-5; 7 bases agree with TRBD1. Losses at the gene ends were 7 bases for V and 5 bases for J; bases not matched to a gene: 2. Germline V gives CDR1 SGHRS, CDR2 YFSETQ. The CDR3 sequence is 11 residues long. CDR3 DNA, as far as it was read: TGCGCCAGCGGACAGGAGGAGACC. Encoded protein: CASGQEET. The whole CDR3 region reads CASGQEETQYF.

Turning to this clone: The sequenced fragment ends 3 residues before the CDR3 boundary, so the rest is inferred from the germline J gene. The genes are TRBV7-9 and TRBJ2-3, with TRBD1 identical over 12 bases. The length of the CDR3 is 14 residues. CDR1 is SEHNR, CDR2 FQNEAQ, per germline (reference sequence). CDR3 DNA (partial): TGTGCCAGCAGCCGGGACAGGGGGCGGTACACG. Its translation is CASSRDRGRYT. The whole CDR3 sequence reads CASSRDRGRYTQYF.

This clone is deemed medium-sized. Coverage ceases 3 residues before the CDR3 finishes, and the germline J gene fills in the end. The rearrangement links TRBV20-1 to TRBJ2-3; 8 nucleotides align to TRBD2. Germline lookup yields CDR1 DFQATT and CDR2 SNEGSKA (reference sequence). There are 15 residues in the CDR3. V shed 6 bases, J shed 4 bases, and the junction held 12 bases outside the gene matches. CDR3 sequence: CSAGLAGDLADTQYF. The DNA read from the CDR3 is TGCAGTGCCGGACTAGCCGGCGATTTGGCAGATACG.

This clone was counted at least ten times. CDR3 loop: CASSQAPPSQRTDTQYF. The part of the CDR3 DNA that was read is TGCGCCAGCAGCCAAGCCCCCCCGTCCCAGCGGACAGATACG. V and J are TRBV4-1 and TRBJ2-3; possibly TRBD2 for D (5 bases). The read ends 3 residues before the CDR3 terminus; that terminus is restored from the germline J gene. This CDR3 region has 17 residues. Germline CDR1 MGHRA, CDR2 YSYEKL. With 1 base removed from V and 3 bases from J, the gap between germline ends came to 17 bases.

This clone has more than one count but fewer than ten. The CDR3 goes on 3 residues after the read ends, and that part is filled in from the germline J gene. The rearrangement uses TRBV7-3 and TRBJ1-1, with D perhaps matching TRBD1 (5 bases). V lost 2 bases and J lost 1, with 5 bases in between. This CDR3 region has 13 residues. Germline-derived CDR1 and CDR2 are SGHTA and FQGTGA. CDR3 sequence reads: CASSLGANTEAFF. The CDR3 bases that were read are TGTGCCAGCAGCTTAGGGGCGAACACTGAA.

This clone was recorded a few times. The CDR3: CASSLVFRNEQFF. The CDR3 bases that were read are TGTGCCAGCAGCTTAGTATTCCGGAATGAG. The J gene is TRBJ2-1, the V gene TRBV11-3; D is unresolved. The sequence runs out 3 residues before the end of the CDR3; the remainder is reconstructed from the germline J gene. This CDR3 has 13 residues. V lost 1 base and J 7 bases, leaving 8 bases between the germline ends. The V gene's germline CDR1 is SGHNT and CDR2 YENEEA.

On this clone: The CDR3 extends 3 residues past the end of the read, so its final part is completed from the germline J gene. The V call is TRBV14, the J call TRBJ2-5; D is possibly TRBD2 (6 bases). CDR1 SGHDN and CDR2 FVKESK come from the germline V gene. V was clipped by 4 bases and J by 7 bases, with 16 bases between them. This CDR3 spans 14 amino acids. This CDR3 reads CASSPTSQRGTQYF. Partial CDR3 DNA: TGTGCCAGCAGCCCTACTAGCCAGAGGGGGACC.

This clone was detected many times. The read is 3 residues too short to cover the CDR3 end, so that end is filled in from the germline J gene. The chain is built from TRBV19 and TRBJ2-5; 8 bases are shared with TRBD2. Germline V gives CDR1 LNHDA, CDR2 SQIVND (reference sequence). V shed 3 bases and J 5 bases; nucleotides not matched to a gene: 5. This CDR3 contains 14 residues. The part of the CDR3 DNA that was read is TGTGCCAGTAGTATTCTCGGGAGGGGGGAGACC. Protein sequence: CASSILGRGET. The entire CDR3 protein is CASSILGRGETQYF.

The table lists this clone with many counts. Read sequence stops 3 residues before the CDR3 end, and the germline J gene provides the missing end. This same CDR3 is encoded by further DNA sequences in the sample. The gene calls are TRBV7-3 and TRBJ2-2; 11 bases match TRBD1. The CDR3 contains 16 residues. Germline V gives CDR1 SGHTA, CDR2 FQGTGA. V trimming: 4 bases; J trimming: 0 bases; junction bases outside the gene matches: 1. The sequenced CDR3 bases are TGTGCCAGCAGCTCGGGACAGGGGGCGAACACCGGGGAG. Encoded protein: CASSSGQGANTGE. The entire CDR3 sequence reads CASSSGQGANTGELFF.

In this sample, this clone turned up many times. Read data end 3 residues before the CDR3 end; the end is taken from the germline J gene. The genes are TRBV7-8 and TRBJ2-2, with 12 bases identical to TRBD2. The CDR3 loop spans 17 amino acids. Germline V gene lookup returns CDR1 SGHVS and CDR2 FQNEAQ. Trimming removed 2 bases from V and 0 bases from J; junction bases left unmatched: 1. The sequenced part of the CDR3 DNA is TGTGCCAGCAGCTTACGGACTAGCGGGGCGAACACCGGGGAG. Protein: CASSLRTSGANTGE. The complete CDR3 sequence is CASSLRTSGANTGELFF.

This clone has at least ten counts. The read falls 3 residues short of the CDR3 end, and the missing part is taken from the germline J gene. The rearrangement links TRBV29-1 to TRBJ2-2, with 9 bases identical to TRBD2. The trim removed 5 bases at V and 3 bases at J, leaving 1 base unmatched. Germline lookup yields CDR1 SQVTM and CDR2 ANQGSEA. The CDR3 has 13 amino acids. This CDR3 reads CSVLAGYTGELFF. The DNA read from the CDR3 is TGCAGCGTTCTAGCGGGATACACCGGGGAG.

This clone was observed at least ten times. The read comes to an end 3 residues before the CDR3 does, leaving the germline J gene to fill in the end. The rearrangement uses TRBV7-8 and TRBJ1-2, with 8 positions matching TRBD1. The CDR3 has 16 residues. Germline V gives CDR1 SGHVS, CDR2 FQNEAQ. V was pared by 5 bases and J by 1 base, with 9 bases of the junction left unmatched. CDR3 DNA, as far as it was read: TGTGCCAGCAGCCCTAACAGGGGGATAGTTAACTATGGC. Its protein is CASSPNRGIVNYG. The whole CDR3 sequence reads CASSPNRGIVNYGYTF.

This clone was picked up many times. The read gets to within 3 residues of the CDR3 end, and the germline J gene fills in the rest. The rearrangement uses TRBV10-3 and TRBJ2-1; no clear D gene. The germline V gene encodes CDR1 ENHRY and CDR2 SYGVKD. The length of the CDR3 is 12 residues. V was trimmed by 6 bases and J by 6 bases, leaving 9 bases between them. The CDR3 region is CAISHPGNEQFF. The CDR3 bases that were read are TGTGCCATCAGCCATCCAGGCAATGAG.